Listed below are T cell receptor beta chains from one sample, sequenced in a study of blood T cell repertoires in COVID-19. Using immunoSEQ multiplex PCR, the repertoire was profiled, and TCRdb retains in-frame clones only, with some absent. Here the sample spans approximately 360,000 clones, more than 80% being singletons. Sequencing used peripheral blood. The source of these receptors is a man in his forties or fifties with acute or convalescent COVID-19. CDR3s include the opening cysteine and the closing phenylalanine or tryptophan. A D gene is named only where the DNA matches it firmly. Not all rows give a size; the values are once, few, many and, for expanded clones, a class.

clone size	V gene	J gene	D gene	CDR3 protein	CDR3 DNA
NA	TRBV6-2/TRBV6-3	TRBJ2-2	NA	CASSYRDYTGELFF	TGTGCCAGCAGTTACCGGGACTACACCGGGGAGCTGTTTTTT
NA	TRBV28	TRBJ1-4	TRBD1	CASSRLDRGVSEKLFF	TGTGCCAGCAGTCGCCTCGACAGGGGCGTGAGCGAAAAACTGTTTTTT
once	TRBV7-2	TRBJ2-2	NA	CASSLEGLGGELFF	TGTGCCAGCAGCTTAGAAGGTCTAGGAGGGGAGCTGTTTTTT
once	TRBV25-1	TRBJ2-7	NA	CASSGDSYEQYF	TGTGCCAGCAGTGGAGACAGCTACGAGCAGTACTTC
NA	TRBV28	TRBJ1-5	NA	CASSPWLTPYSNQPQHF	TGTGCCAGCAGTCCTTGGTTGACACCCTATAGCAATCAGCCCCAGCATTTT
NA	TRBV28	TRBJ1-2	NA	CASSMPTRWGVDGYTF	TGTGCCAGCAGTATGCCGACCAGGTGGGGGGTGGACGGCTACACCTTC
once	TRBV24-1	TRBJ2-2	TRBD2	CATSGLAGTGELFF	TGTGCCACCTCGGGACTAGCGGGCACCGGGGAGCTGTTTTTT
NA	TRBV30	TRBJ2-7	TRBD1	CAWRQGSPYEQYF	TGTGCCTGGAGACAGGGGAGCCCCTACGAGCAGTACTTC
NA	TRBV7-9	TRBJ2-1	TRBD1	CASSLYFTGGRDEQFF	TGTGCCAGCAGCTTATATTTTACAGGGGGCAGGGATGAGCAGTTCTTC
NA	TRBV5-5	TRBJ2-2	NA	CASSFEGGANTGELFF	TGTGCCAGCAGCTTTGAAGGGGGAGCGAACACCGGGGAGCTGTTTTTT
few	TRBV4-1	TRBJ1-5	TRBD1	CASSQGRTGGQDNQPQHF	TGCGCCAGCAGCCAAGGCAGGACAGGGGGTCAAGACAATCAGCCCCAGCATTTT
NA	TRBV5-1	TRBJ1-4	TRBD1	CASSYSTGGSEKLFF	TGCGCCAGCAGCTATTCGACAGGGGGGAGTGAAAAACTGTTTTTT
NA	TRBV30	TRBJ1-4	NA	CAWSQFNEKLFF	TGTGCCTGGAGCCAGTTTAATGAAAAACTGTTTTTT
NA	TRBV28	TRBJ1-1	NA	CASSSPQRGLRESFF	TGTGCCAGCAGTTCCCCCCAGCGGGGGCTCAGGGAATCTTTCTTT
NA	TRBV28	TRBJ2-7	TRBD1	CASRSGQGHYEQYF	TGTGCCAGCAGGTCGGGACAGGGGCACTACGAGCAGTACTTC
once	TRBV6-2/TRBV6-3	TRBJ2-1	TRBD2	CASSYLAERNEQFF	TGTGCCAGCAGTTACCTAGCGGAACGGAATGAGCAGTTCTTC
NA	TRBV6-2/TRBV6-3	TRBJ2-1	NA	CASSRGYNEQFF	TGTGCCAGCAGTAGGGGCTACAATGAGCAGTTCTTC
NA	TRBV24-1	TRBJ1-1	TRBD1	CATSDGDRDGTEAFF	TGTGCCACCAGTGATGGGGACAGGGATGGCACTGAAGCTTTCTTT
NA	TRBV4-1	TRBJ1-2	NA	CASSLNREIYGYTF	TGCGCCAGCAGCCTCAACCGGGAGATCTATGGCTACACCTTC
NA	TRBV11-3	TRBJ2-2	TRBD1	CASSRNRQGNTGELFF	TGTGCCAGCAGCCGGAACCGACAGGGGAACACCGGGGAGCTGTTTTTT
NA	TRBV7-6	TRBJ2-5	TRBD2	CASSLSLAGGQETQYF	TGTGCCAGCAGCTTAAGTCTAGCGGGAGGGCAAGAGACCCAGTACTTC
few	TRBV4-3	TRBJ2-7	TRBD1	CASSQDRTGSYEQYF	TGCGCCAGCAGCCAAGATAGGACAGGCTCCTACGAGCAGTACTTC
NA	TRBV27	TRBJ2-2	TRBD2	CASSPGGAGELFF	TGTGCCAGCAGCCCGGGGGGTGCCGGGGAGCTGTTTTTT
NA	TRBV6-2/TRBV6-3	TRBJ2-3	NA	CASSYVNTDTQYF	TGTGCCAGCAGTTACGTCAACACAGATACGCAGTATTTT